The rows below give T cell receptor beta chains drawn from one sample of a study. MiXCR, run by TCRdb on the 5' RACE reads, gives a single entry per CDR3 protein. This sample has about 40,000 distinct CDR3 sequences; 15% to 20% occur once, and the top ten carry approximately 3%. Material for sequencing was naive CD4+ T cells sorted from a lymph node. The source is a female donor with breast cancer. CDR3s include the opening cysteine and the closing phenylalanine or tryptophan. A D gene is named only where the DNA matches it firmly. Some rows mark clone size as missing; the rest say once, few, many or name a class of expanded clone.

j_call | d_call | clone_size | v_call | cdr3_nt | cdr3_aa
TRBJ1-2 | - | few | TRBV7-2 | TGTGCCAGCAGCTTAGATAAGGGGGGGAGCTATGGCTACACCTTC | CASSLDKGGSYGYTF
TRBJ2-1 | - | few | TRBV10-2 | TGCGCCAGCAGTGACGCGATGAGCTCCTACAATGAGCAGTTCTTC | CASSDAMSSYNEQFF
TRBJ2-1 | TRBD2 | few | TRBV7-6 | TGTGCCAGCAGCTTAGCGACACCGGGACTAGCGGGAGGGTACAATGAGCAGTTCTTC | CASSLATPGLAGGYNEQFF
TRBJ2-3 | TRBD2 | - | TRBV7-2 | TGTGCCAGCGGCTCGCCTAGCGGGAGGGCCTCCACAGATACGCAGTATTTT | CASGSPSGRASTDTQYF
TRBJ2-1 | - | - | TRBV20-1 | TGCAGTGCTACGCCGGGAAGCTCCTACAATGAGCAGTTCTTC | CSATPGSSYNEQFF
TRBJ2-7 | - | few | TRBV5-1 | TGCGCCAGCAGCTCCAATGTAGGAGGGTCCTACGAGCAGTACTTC | CASSSNVGGSYEQYF
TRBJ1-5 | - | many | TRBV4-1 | TGCGCCAGCAGCCAGGGAAGCGGCAATCAGCCCCAGCATTTT | CASSQGSGNQPQHF
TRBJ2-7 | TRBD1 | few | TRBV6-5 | TGTGCCAGCAGTACCCGGGACAGGGGTTCCTACGAGCAGTACTTC | CASSTRDRGSYEQYF
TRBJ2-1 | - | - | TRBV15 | TGTGCCACCAGCGGTGAGTTAAATGAGCAGTTCTTC | CATSGELNEQFF
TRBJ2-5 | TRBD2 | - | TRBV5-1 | TGCGCCAGCAGCTTGGGACTAGCGGGGGGACAAGAGACCCAGTACTTC | CASSLGLAGGQETQYF
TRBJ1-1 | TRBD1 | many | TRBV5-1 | TGCGCCAGCAGCATCTCCCGGGACAGCCAAGCTTTCTTT | CASSISRDSQAFF
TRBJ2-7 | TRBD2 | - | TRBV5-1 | TGCGCCAGCAGCTCGGGACTAGCGGGCGACGAGCAGTACTTC | CASSSGLAGDEQYF
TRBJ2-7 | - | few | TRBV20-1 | TGCAGTGTTTCCGGCAGGGCGGCGTACGAGCAGTACTTC | CSVSGRAAYEQYF
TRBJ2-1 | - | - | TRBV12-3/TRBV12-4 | TGTGCCAGCAGCTTGCCCCTAAATGAGCAGTTCTTC | CASSLPLNEQFF
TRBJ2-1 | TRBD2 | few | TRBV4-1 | TGCGCCAGCAGCCAAGAAATCGCGGGAGGGACTAATGAGCAGTTCTTC | CASSQEIAGGTNEQFF
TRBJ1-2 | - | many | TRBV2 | TGTGCCAGCAGTGAAGCGGGGTCATACGGAGGCTACACCTTC | CASSEAGSYGGYTF
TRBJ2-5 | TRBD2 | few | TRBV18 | TGTGCCAGCTCACCGTCGGGGGGTGAGACCCAGTACTTC | CASSPSGGETQYF
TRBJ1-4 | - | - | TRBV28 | TGTGCCAGCAGTTTATTTAACACTGAAAAACTGTTTTTT | CASSLFNTEKLFF
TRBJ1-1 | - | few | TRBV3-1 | TGTGCCAGCAGCCAAGAGGAGAACACTGAAGCTTTCTTT | CASSQEENTEAFF
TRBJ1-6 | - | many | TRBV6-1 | TGTGCCAGCAGTGAGGGGGCGGATTCACCCCTCCACTTT | CASSEGADSPLHF
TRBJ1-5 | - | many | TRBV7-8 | TGTGCCAGCAGCGCCAGGGTAGATCAGCCCCAGCATTTT | CASSARVDQPQHF
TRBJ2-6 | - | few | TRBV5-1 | TGCGCCAGCAGCCCAGGACAAACAACTGGGGCCAACGTCCTGACTTTC | CASSPGQTTGANVLTF
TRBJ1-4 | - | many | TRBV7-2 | TGTGCCAGCAGCAAAAGACAAGGTGAAAAACTGTTTTTT | CASSKRQGEKLFF
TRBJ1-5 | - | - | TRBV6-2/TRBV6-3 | TGTGCCAGCAGGAGTTCCGGGAGGAACGTCCAGCCCCAGCATTTT | CASRSSGRNVQPQHF
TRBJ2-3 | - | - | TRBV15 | TGTGCCACCAGGGATGCCTTGGGAGGCTCAGATACGCAGTATTTT | CATRDALGGSDTQYF
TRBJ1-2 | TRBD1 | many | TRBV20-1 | TGCAGTGCTAGAGATGTCGACAGGGGGAAGGGCTACACCTTC | CSARDVDRGKGYTF
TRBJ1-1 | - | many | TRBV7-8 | TGTGCCAGCCTCGTCGGGGGCGAGAACACTGAAGCTTTCTTT | CASLVGGENTEAFF
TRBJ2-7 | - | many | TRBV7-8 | TGTGCCAGCAGAAGAATGGTAGGGGGTTACGGCGAGCAGTACTTC | CASRRMVGGYGEQYF
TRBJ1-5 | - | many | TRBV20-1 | TGCAGTGCATCTCAGTCAGGGTTGGGGAATCAGCCCCAGCATTTT | CSASQSGLGNQPQHF
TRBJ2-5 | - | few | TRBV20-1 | TGCAGTGCTAGAGATAGGTTGGCAGGGAAAGAGACCCAGTACTTC | CSARDRLAGKETQYF
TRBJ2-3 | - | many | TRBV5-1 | TGCGCCAGCAGGCTAACAGGGACGACAGATACGCAGTATTTT | CASRLTGTTDTQYF
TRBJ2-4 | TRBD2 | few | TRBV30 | TGTGCCTGGAGTGTTATCCGGGACAGCGGGGGGCAAAACATTCAGTACTTC | CAWSVIRDSGGQNIQYF
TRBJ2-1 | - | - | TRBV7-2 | TGTGCCAGCAGCTTAGTAGCCGGGAGCGGCAATGAGCAGTTCTTC | CASSLVAGSGNEQFF
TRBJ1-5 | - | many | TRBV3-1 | TGTGCCAGCAGCCAAGATTTGGATCAGCCCCAGCATTTT | CASSQDLDQPQHF
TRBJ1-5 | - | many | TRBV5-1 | TGCGCCAGCAGCTTGGCCGGAGGTGACAGCAATCAGCCCCAGCATTTT | CASSLAGGDSNQPQHF